This TCR beta chain appears in the sequencing data of a study of blood T cell repertoires in COVID-19. The overall study: In each case, the material was cDNA or gDNA derived from T cells, B-cell-depleted T cells, or PBMCs.

In the source study's methods: For nucleated cells, counts were estimated from reference gene primer amplification. TCRdb's copy holds only in-frame clones and misses some; the assay was immunoSEQ multiplex PCR. The V and J calls and clone size come from that table; D and trimming were worked out from the DNA. This table has about 120,000 clones, 79% appearing once. After removal of 2 bases from V and 3 bases from J, the junction contained 3 bases not matched to a gene. The CDR3 has 15 amino acids. Looked up from germline, CDR1 is MNHNS and CDR2 is SASEGT. The source of this sequence is a woman aged 80 or older with acute or convalescent COVID-19. The rearrangement joins TRBV6-1 to TRBJ2-1, with 8 bases lining up with TRBD2. Sequencing input: peripheral blood. CDR3 protein: CASSEMSGSYNEQFF. The CDR3, as DNA: TGTGCCAGCAGTGAAATGAGCGGGAGCTACAATGAGCAGTTCTTC.